This T cell receptor beta chain appears in the sequencing data of a study of blood T cell repertoires in COVID-19. Sequencing used immunoSEQ multiplex PCR; TCRdb keeps in-frame clones, though not all of them. The sample includes a few hundred thousand clones, around 81% seen only once; the top ten take around 7%. The germline V gene encodes CDR1 SGHKS and CDR2 YYEKEE (reference sequence). The CDR3 has 16 amino acids. Trimming shortened V by 4 bases and J by 1 base, and 17 bases separated the two germline ends. Sequencing used PBMCs or T cells enriched from blood (not recorded which). J is TRBJ1-2 and V is TRBV5-5, with D perhaps TRBD1 (5 bases). The TCR comes from a woman in her thirties or forties with acute COVID-19. The CDR3 nucleotides are TGTGCCAGCAGCCGCTCCACAGGATCCCATAACTATGGCTACACCTTC. It specifies CASSRSTGSHNYGYTF.